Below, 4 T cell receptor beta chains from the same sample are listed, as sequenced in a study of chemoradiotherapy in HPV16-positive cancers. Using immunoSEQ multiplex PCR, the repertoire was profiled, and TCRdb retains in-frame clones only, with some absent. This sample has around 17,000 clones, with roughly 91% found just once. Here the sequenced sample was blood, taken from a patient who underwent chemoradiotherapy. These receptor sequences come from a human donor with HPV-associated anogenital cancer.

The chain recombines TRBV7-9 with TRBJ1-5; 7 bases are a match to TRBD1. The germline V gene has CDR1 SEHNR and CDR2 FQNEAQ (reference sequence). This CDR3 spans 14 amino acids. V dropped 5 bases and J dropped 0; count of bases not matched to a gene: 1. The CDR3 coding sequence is TGTGCCAGCAGCACAGGGGATAGCAATCAGCCCCAGCATTTT. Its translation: CASSTGDSNQPQHF.

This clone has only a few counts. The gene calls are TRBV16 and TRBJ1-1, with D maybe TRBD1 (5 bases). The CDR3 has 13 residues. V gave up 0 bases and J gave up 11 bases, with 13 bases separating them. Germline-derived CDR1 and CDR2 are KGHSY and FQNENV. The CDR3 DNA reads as TGTGCCAGCAGCCAATCGGGGGTAACAAGGGCTTTCTTT. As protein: CASSQSGVTRAFF.

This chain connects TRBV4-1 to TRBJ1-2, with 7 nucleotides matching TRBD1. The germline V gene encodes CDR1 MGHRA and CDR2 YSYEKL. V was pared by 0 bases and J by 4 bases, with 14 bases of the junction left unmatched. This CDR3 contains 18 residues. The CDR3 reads CASSQDVVGTALFYGYTF. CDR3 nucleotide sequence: TGCGCCAGCAGCCAAGATGTTGTGGGGACAGCCTTATTCTATGGCTACACCTTC.

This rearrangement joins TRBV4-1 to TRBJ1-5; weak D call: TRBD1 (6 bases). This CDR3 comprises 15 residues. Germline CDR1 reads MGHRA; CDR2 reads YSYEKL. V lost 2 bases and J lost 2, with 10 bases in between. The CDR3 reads CASSQHEGGNQPQHF. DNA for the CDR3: TGCGCCAGCAGCCAACACGAGGGGGGCAATCAGCCCCAGCATTTT.